The present T cell receptor (beta chain) was sequenced within a study of T cell changes during pregnancy in multiple sclerosis (dated by TCRdb to 2018 to 2020). Some background on the complete study: The study looked at changes in the T cell repertoire across pregnancy in women with multiple sclerosis.

Comment on this clone: The clone's antigen remains unknown. There are no base qualities to consult, and no much larger clone falls within one base.

The method behind the library was the immunoSEQ multiplex PCR assay. As stored in TCRdb, this immuneACCESS dataset retains in-frame rearrangements with V and J assigned. A fraction of the clones does not appear; measured against another copy, unresolved V genes explain less than half of the discrepancy, and the remainder lacks a known reason. Present in this sample are about 70,000 clones, around nine tenths of which were seen just once. Jointly, the top ten make up over 2% of the sample. Reading from cysteine to phenylalanine, the CDR3 counts 13 amino acids. CDR3 DNA is the only sequence kept; it has 39 bases, read in frame from the first base. CDR1 and CDR2 are read off the germline V gene as SNHLY and FYNNEI. The trim is 7 bases for V and 1 base for J, with a gap of 10 bases between the germline ends.

The sequence was obtained from a female donor in good health, enrolled as a control in a pregnancy study. Sample: peripheral blood, taken in the second trimester of pregnancy. In this chain, TRBV2 is recombined with TRBJ1-1; TRBD1 could be the D gene, as 6 bases match. The sequenced DNA: TGTGCCAGCAAGTTACAGGGGAACACTGAAGCTTTCTTT. Its protein product is CASKLQGNTEAFF.